A selection of T cell receptor beta chains follows, all from one sample in a study of T cell changes during pregnancy in multiple sclerosis. Produced via immunoSEQ multiplex PCR; TCRdb's table is partial and in-frame only. The repertoire holds 40,000 to 50,000 clones, with roughly nine tenths as singletons. Specimen: CD8+ T cells from peripheral blood mononuclear cells, collected in the third trimester of pregnancy. The receptors here all came from a female donor with multiple sclerosis, enrolled in a pregnancy study. CDR3s include the opening cysteine and the closing phenylalanine or tryptophan. Fields, in order: CDR3 length, J gene, clone size, D gene, V gene, CDR3 DNA, CDR3 protein. The D gene is left open where the match is weak. Part of the rows lack a size; the others show once, few, many or a class for expanded clones.

cdr3_length: 15; j_call: TRBJ1-4; clone_size: few; d_call: -; v_call: TRBV11-2; cdr3_nt: TGTGCCAGCAGCCGGGTGGCCTCAACTAATGAAAAACTGTTTTTT; cdr3_aa: CASSRVASTNEKLFF
cdr3_length: 15; j_call: TRBJ1-5; clone_size: once; d_call: -; v_call: TRBV6-1; cdr3_nt: TGTGCCAGCAGTGAAGCGGGGGGAGGCAATCAGCCCCAGCATTTT; cdr3_aa: CASSEAGGGNQPQHF
cdr3_length: 14; j_call: TRBJ1-1; clone_size: once; d_call: -; v_call: TRBV27; cdr3_nt: TGTGCCAGCAGCTCACGTGAGAGGTACACTGAAGCTTTCTTT; cdr3_aa: CASSSRERYTEAFF
cdr3_length: 14; j_call: TRBJ2-7; clone_size: once; d_call: TRBD2; v_call: TRBV7-9; cdr3_nt: TGTGCCAGCAGCGCATCCGGGACTAGCTACGAGCAGTACTTC; cdr3_aa: CASSASGTSYEQYF
cdr3_length: 18; j_call: TRBJ1-6; clone_size: once; d_call: TRBD1; v_call: TRBV23-1; cdr3_nt: TGCGCCAGCAGTCTCCCCACGTATACCGGGACAGGGAGTTCACCCCTCCACTTT; cdr3_aa: CASSLPTYTGTGSSPLHF
cdr3_length: 14; j_call: TRBJ2-1; clone_size: -; d_call: TRBD1; v_call: TRBV7-8; cdr3_nt: TGTGCCAGCAGCGTGGGGACAGCCTACAATGAGCAGTTCTTC; cdr3_aa: CASSVGTAYNEQFF
cdr3_length: 14; j_call: TRBJ2-1; clone_size: -; d_call: -; v_call: TRBV7-8; cdr3_nt: TGTGCCAGCAGCTTTGGCGGGTCTCATCTTGAGCAGTTCTTC; cdr3_aa: CASSFGGSHLEQFF
cdr3_length: 15; j_call: TRBJ2-1; clone_size: -; d_call: -; v_call: TRBV7-2; cdr3_nt: TGTGCCAGCAGCTTCTGGGAGTTGCCGTCGGCTGAGCAGTTCTTC; cdr3_aa: CASSFWELPSAEQFF
cdr3_length: 17; j_call: TRBJ1-5; clone_size: -; d_call: -; v_call: TRBV19; cdr3_nt: TGTGCCAGTAGTAAGGAATTTGACACAGCACTTAATCAGCCCCAGCATTTT; cdr3_aa: CASSKEFDTALNQPQHF
cdr3_length: 17; j_call: TRBJ1-1; clone_size: -; d_call: TRBD1; v_call: TRBV5-6; cdr3_nt: TGTGCCAGCACGCCCCGGGACAGACCATCTCCGGGCACTGAAGCTTTCTTT; cdr3_aa: CASTPRDRPSPGTEAFF
cdr3_length: 17; j_call: TRBJ2-3; clone_size: -; d_call: -; v_call: TRBV28; cdr3_nt: TGTGCCAGCAGCATACCCACGACAGCTACTAGCACAGATACGCAGTATTTT; cdr3_aa: CASSIPTTATSTDTQYF
cdr3_length: 17; j_call: TRBJ1-2; clone_size: -; d_call: TRBD1; v_call: TRBV6-1; cdr3_nt: TGTGCCAGCAGTGAAAATCGGGGGACAGGGGATTCCTATGGCTACACCTTC; cdr3_aa: CASSENRGTGDSYGYTF
cdr3_length: 11; j_call: TRBJ2-7; clone_size: -; d_call: -; v_call: TRBV25-1; cdr3_nt: TGTGCCAGCAGCAGTCAGGGCGAGCAGTACTTC; cdr3_aa: CASSSQGEQYF
cdr3_length: 17; j_call: TRBJ1-5; clone_size: few; d_call: TRBD1; v_call: TRBV4-1; cdr3_nt: TGCGCCAGCAGCCAAGATCAGTTGGGACAGGGCAATCAGCCCCAGCATTTT; cdr3_aa: CASSQDQLGQGNQPQHF
cdr3_length: 13; j_call: TRBJ2-5; clone_size: -; d_call: -; v_call: TRBV11-3; cdr3_nt: TGTGCCAGCAGCGGAGGGGGGGTGGAGACCCAGTACTTC; cdr3_aa: CASSGGGVETQYF
cdr3_length: 14; j_call: TRBJ1-1; clone_size: -; d_call: -; v_call: TRBV6-6; cdr3_nt: TGTGCCAGCAGTCCCCGGGAGTGGAACACTGAAGCTTTCTTT; cdr3_aa: CASSPREWNTEAFF
cdr3_length: 14; j_call: TRBJ2-7; clone_size: -; d_call: -; v_call: TRBV5-4; cdr3_nt: TGTGCCAGCAGCTTCGGCGACAAGACCTACGAGCAGTACTTC; cdr3_aa: CASSFGDKTYEQYF
cdr3_length: 14; j_call: TRBJ2-2; clone_size: -; d_call: -; v_call: TRBV9; cdr3_nt: TGTGCCAGCGAAACTACAGGGAACACCGGGGAGCTGTTTTTT; cdr3_aa: CASETTGNTGELFF
cdr3_length: 16; j_call: TRBJ1-1; clone_size: once; d_call: TRBD1; v_call: TRBV5-1; cdr3_nt: TGCGCCAGCAGCTTGGGTAGAGCGGGACAGGGTACTGAAGCTTTCTTT; cdr3_aa: CASSLGRAGQGTEAFF
cdr3_length: 16; j_call: TRBJ2-2; clone_size: -; d_call: -; v_call: TRBV5-4; cdr3_nt: TGTGCCAGCAGCTTGGATCAGGGAATGAACACCGGGGAGCTGTTTTTT; cdr3_aa: CASSLDQGMNTGELFF
cdr3_length: 14; j_call: TRBJ1-4; clone_size: -; d_call: -; v_call: TRBV11-2; cdr3_nt: TGTGCCAGCAGCTTAGACGCAGTGGTTGAAAAACTGTTTTTT; cdr3_aa: CASSLDAVVEKLFF
cdr3_length: 15; j_call: TRBJ2-1; clone_size: -; d_call: TRBD2; v_call: TRBV15; cdr3_nt: TGTGCCACCCGGCCGGGCGGGAGTGTAGCCAATGAGCAGTTCTTC; cdr3_aa: CATRPGGSVANEQFF
cdr3_length: 14; j_call: TRBJ1-4; clone_size: -; d_call: TRBD1; v_call: TRBV5-6; cdr3_nt: TGTGCCAGCAGCCGGGGACAGGGAAGAGGAAAACTGTTTTTT; cdr3_aa: CASSRGQGRGKLFF
cdr3_length: 14; j_call: TRBJ2-7; clone_size: -; d_call: TRBD2; v_call: TRBV27; cdr3_nt: TGTGCCAGCAGTATGCGGGAGAATCCCTACGAGCAGTACTTC; cdr3_aa: CASSMRENPYEQYF
cdr3_length: 15; j_call: TRBJ2-1; clone_size: -; d_call: TRBD1; v_call: TRBV11-3; cdr3_nt: TGTGCCAGCAGCCCCGGGGGACAGGGCTCCCATGAGCAGTTCTTC; cdr3_aa: CASSPGGQGSHEQFF
cdr3_length: 16; j_call: TRBJ1-2; clone_size: -; d_call: TRBD1; v_call: TRBV9; cdr3_nt: TGTGCCAGCAGCGACACCATCGGACAGGGGGCCAATGGCTACACCTTC; cdr3_aa: CASSDTIGQGANGYTF
cdr3_length: 14; j_call: TRBJ2-1; clone_size: -; d_call: -; v_call: TRBV29-1; cdr3_nt: TGCAGCGTTGAAGATCTTCCGGGGGACAATGAGCAGTTCTTC; cdr3_aa: CSVEDLPGDNEQFF
cdr3_length: 14; j_call: TRBJ1-6; clone_size: -; d_call: TRBD1; v_call: TRBV7-9; cdr3_nt: TGTGCCAGCAGCCCGGGACAGGGAACTTCACCCCTCCACTTT; cdr3_aa: CASSPGQGTSPLHF
cdr3_length: 12; j_call: TRBJ1-2; clone_size: -; d_call: -; v_call: TRBV9; cdr3_nt: TGTGCCAGCAGTGATGAGGAGGATGGCTACACCTTC; cdr3_aa: CASSDEEDGYTF
cdr3_length: 16; j_call: TRBJ2-1; clone_size: -; d_call: -; v_call: TRBV27; cdr3_nt: TGTGCCAGCAGTCCTCTCGCGGGAAGGGGTGTCCATGAGCAGTTCTTC; cdr3_aa: CASSPLAGRGVHEQFF
cdr3_length: 16; j_call: TRBJ2-1; clone_size: -; d_call: TRBD1; v_call: TRBV5-1; cdr3_nt: TGCGCCAGCAGCTTGATGGGGACAGGGGTTGTTAATGAGCAGTTCTTC; cdr3_aa: CASSLMGTGVVNEQFF
cdr3_length: 16; j_call: TRBJ1-1; clone_size: -; d_call: TRBD1; v_call: TRBV7-2; cdr3_nt: TGTGCCAGCAGCTCAACCGGGACAGGACGGAACACTGAAGCTTTCTTT; cdr3_aa: CASSSTGTGRNTEAFF
cdr3_length: 12; j_call: TRBJ2-7; clone_size: -; d_call: -; v_call: TRBV19; cdr3_nt: TGTGCCACTTCCGGGTGGACCTACGAGCAGTACTTC; cdr3_aa: CATSGWTYEQYF
cdr3_length: 12; j_call: TRBJ2-7; clone_size: -; d_call: TRBD2; v_call: TRBV7-9; cdr3_nt: TGTGCCAGCAGCTCGGGGAGGGGCGAGCAGTACTTC; cdr3_aa: CASSSGRGEQYF
cdr3_length: 16; j_call: TRBJ1-2; clone_size: once; d_call: -; v_call: TRBV13; cdr3_nt: TGTGCCAGCAGCTCCCCCCGATGGGGGCTTAACTATGGCTACACCTTC; cdr3_aa: CASSSPRWGLNYGYTF
cdr3_length: 16; j_call: TRBJ2-5; clone_size: -; d_call: TRBD2; v_call: TRBV11-3; cdr3_nt: TGTGCCAGCAGCCAAGGGACTAGCGGGGCCCAAGAGACCCAGTACTTC; cdr3_aa: CASSQGTSGAQETQYF
cdr3_length: 17; j_call: TRBJ2-5; clone_size: -; d_call: TRBD2; v_call: TRBV7-3; cdr3_nt: TGTGCCAGCAGCCTCGGGACTAGCGGGGGGGCTTATGAGACCCAGTACTTC; cdr3_aa: CASSLGTSGGAYETQYF
cdr3_length: 13; j_call: TRBJ2-2; clone_size: -; d_call: TRBD2; v_call: TRBV30; cdr3_nt: TGTGCCTGGAGCCCGACTAGCGCCGGGGAGCTGTTTTTT; cdr3_aa: CAWSPTSAGELFF
cdr3_length: 12; j_call: TRBJ2-3; clone_size: -; d_call: -; v_call: TRBV5-6; cdr3_nt: TGTGCCAGCAGCTTCCCGGCAGATACGCAGTATTTT; cdr3_aa: CASSFPADTQYF
cdr3_length: 11; j_call: TRBJ1-1; clone_size: -; d_call: -; v_call: TRBV30; cdr3_nt: TGTGCCTGGAACAGGAACACTGAAGCTTTCTTT; cdr3_aa: CAWNRNTEAFF
cdr3_length: 13; j_call: TRBJ2-1; clone_size: -; d_call: -; v_call: TRBV28; cdr3_nt: TGTGCCAGCAGTGCGGGTGTCCACAATGAGCAGTTCTTC; cdr3_aa: CASSAGVHNEQFF
cdr3_length: 18; j_call: TRBJ2-5; clone_size: -; d_call: TRBD2; v_call: TRBV27; cdr3_nt: TGTGCCAGCACCCATATCGGGACTAGCGGGGTTAGTCGGGAGACCCAGTACTTC; cdr3_aa: CASTHIGTSGVSRETQYF
cdr3_length: 15; j_call: TRBJ2-5; clone_size: -; d_call: -; v_call: TRBV6-5; cdr3_nt: TGTGCCAGCAGTTCTTTGCGGGGGCTACAAGAGACCCAGTACTTC; cdr3_aa: CASSSLRGLQETQYF
cdr3_length: 12; j_call: TRBJ1-2; clone_size: -; d_call: TRBD1; v_call: TRBV19; cdr3_nt: TGTGCCAGTAGCCCGACAGGGTTCGGCTACACCTTC; cdr3_aa: CASSPTGFGYTF
cdr3_length: 16; j_call: TRBJ2-3; clone_size: -; d_call: -; v_call: TRBV7-3; cdr3_nt: TGTGCCAGCAGCTTCTTTCCGGGGAAAACCTCAGATACGCAGTATTTT; cdr3_aa: CASSFFPGKTSDTQYF
cdr3_length: 14; j_call: TRBJ2-2; clone_size: -; d_call: TRBD2; v_call: TRBV5-6; cdr3_nt: TGTGCCAGCAGCTTCCGGGGGGAAACCGGGGAGCTGTTTTTT; cdr3_aa: CASSFRGETGELFF
cdr3_length: 21; j_call: TRBJ2-5; clone_size: -; d_call: TRBD2; v_call: TRBV7-8; cdr3_nt: TGTGCCAGCAGCTTAGCGCAGTGGTCGGCGGGGGGGCAATTTGGGCGAGAGACCCAGTACTTC; cdr3_aa: CASSLAQWSAGGQFGRETQYF
cdr3_length: 17; j_call: TRBJ2-5; clone_size: -; d_call: -; v_call: TRBV5-5; cdr3_nt: TGTGCCAGCAGCTTGCTAGAGGCTAGCACGTACCAAGAGACCCAGTACTTC; cdr3_aa: CASSLLEASTYQETQYF
cdr3_length: 15; j_call: TRBJ2-7; clone_size: -; d_call: -; v_call: TRBV7-2; cdr3_nt: TGTGCCAGCAGCTTACACCCGACACGAACCTACGAGCAGTACTTC; cdr3_aa: CASSLHPTRTYEQYF